A single sample gave rise to the 17 T cell receptor beta chains below, sequenced in a study of T cells in Graves' hyperthyroidism and ophthalmopathy. RNA transcripts gave rise to amplified TCR beta CDR3 regions. With the HTBI primer set, the TCR CDR3 went through a first round of RT-PCR. TCRdb re-called the multiplex PCR reads with MiXCR, one entry per CDR3 protein. The data contain hundreds of thousands of distinct CDR3 sequences, roughly 15% of them singletons. Sequenced material: blood. These receptor sequences come from a woman aged 40 to 55 with Graves' ophthalmopathy.

This clonotype was picked up many times. The gene calls are TRBV5-1 and TRBJ2-3; 7 bases map to TRBD2. V dropped 1 base and J dropped 4; count of bases not matched to a gene: 6. The CDR3 is made up of 15 amino acids. From germline, CDR1 is SGHRS and CDR2 YFSETQ. CDR3 residues: CASSLQAGLADTQYF. CDR3 DNA sequence: TGCGCCAGCAGCTTGCAAGCGGGGTTGGCAGATACGCAGTATTTT.

Written as DNA, the CDR3 is TGTGCCAGCAGTTTGGCAACGAACACCGGGGAGCTGTTTTTT. Its translation: CASSLATNTGELFF. V and J are TRBV27 and TRBJ2-2; D ambiguous. This CDR3 spans 14 amino acids. The germline gives CDR1 MNHEY, CDR2 SMNVEV (reference sequence). Trimming cost V 3 bases and J 0 bases, with 5 bases left between them.

This clonotype has at least ten counts. The chain couples TRBV13 to TRBJ1-1, with 10 bases lining up with TRBD1. The germline V gene encodes CDR1 PRHDT and CDR2 FYEKMQ (reference sequence). CDR3 length equals 16 residues. With 5 bases clipped from V and 4 bases from J, the junction kept 10 bases outside the gene matches. The CDR3 loop is CASSGGTGVVSTEAFF. The CDR3 DNA is TGTGCCAGCAGCGGGGGGACAGGGGTGGTTTCCACTGAAGCTTTCTTT.

This rearrangement joins TRBV12-3 or TRBV12-4 to TRBJ2-5; 12 nucleotides align to TRBD2. With 2 bases clipped from V and 5 bases from J, the junction kept 9 bases outside the gene matches. The CDR3 length is 17 residues. CDR3 nucleotide sequence: TGTGCCAGCAGTTTAAAGCTAGCGGGAGGGGGCGGGGAGACCCAGTACTTC. Its protein product is CASSLKLAGGGGETQYF.

This clonotype turned up a few times. The genes are TRBV7-8 and TRBJ2-5, with 10 nucleotides matching TRBD1. The length of the CDR3 is 16 residues. The germline CDR1 and CDR2 sequences are SGHVS and FQNEAQ. The J segment lost 5 bases and the V segment lost 0 bases, leaving 6 bases of the junction unmatched. The CDR3 loop reads CASSLAGTGVGETQYF. The CDR3 coding sequence is TGTGCCAGCAGCTTAGCCGGGACAGGGGTTGGGGAGACCCAGTACTTC.

This clonotype was observed at least ten times. The V gene is TRBV2, the J gene TRBJ2-1; 7 bases are a match to TRBD2. Germline assignment: CDR1 SNHLY and CDR2 FYNNEI. V was pared by 1 base and J by 8 bases, with 5 bases of the junction left unmatched. This CDR3 spans 14 amino acids. The CDR3 reads CASSEETSWDEQFF. The CDR3 coding sequence is TGTGCCAGCAGTGAAGAGACTAGCTGGGATGAGCAGTTCTTC.

This clonotype was detected ten times or more. The chain carries TRBV28 and TRBJ1-1; D might be TRBD1 (5 bases). The CDR3 is 11 residues long. Germline values: CDR1 MDHEN, CDR2 SYDVKM. With 10 bases removed from V and 1 base from J, the gap between germline ends came to 7 bases. The CDR3 spells CATTGNTEAFF. CDR3 DNA sequence: TGTGCCACCACAGGGAACACTGAAGCTTTCTTT.

V gene TRBV6-1 combines with J gene TRBJ2-3; D gene unclear. V was clipped by 7 bases and J by 6 bases, with 8 bases between them. Germline assignment: CDR1 MNHNS and CDR2 SASEGT. There are 11 residues in the CDR3. For the CDR3, the DNA is TGTGCCAGCATGGTGGGGGATACGCAGTATTTT. Its translation is CASMVGDTQYF.

In its sample, this clonotype was seen a few times. The chain joins TRBV11-2 to TRBJ2-4; no firm D call. V lost 0 bases and J 2 bases, leaving 8 bases between the germline ends. Germline loops: CDR1 SGHAT, CDR2 FQNNGV. This CDR3 is 15 amino acids long. The CDR3 spells CASSLDPEPKNIQYF. The CDR3 DNA reads TGTGCCAGCAGCTTAGATCCAGAGCCCAAAAACATTCAGTACTTC. The variable domain in full, with the rest retrieved from reference TRBV11-2 and TRBJ2-4, is EAGVAQSPRYKIIEKRQSVAFWCNPISGHATLYWYQQILGQGPKLLIQFQNNGVVDDSQLPKDRFSAERLKGVDSTLKIQPAKLEDSAVYLCASSLDPEPKNIQYFGAGTRLSVL.

The V call is TRBV5-1, the J call TRBJ1-3; possible D gene TRBD1, 5 bases. CDR3 size: 17 residues. Germline lookup yields CDR1 SGHRS and CDR2 YFSETQ. The germline V and J ends were trimmed by 0 bases and 1 base, with 14 bases remaining between them. The CDR3 DNA is TGCGCCAGCAGCTTGGGTCCCACAGGAGTTTCTGGAAACACCATATATTTT. Its protein is CASSLGPTGVSGNTIYF.

This clonotype was observed many times. This chain links TRBV19 with TRBJ1-2; D perhaps matches TRBD1 (6 bases). The CDR3 contains 14 residues. Trimming shortened V by 7 bases and J by 2 bases, and 14 bases separated the two germline ends. The germline V gene encodes CDR1 LNHDA and CDR2 SQIVND (reference sequence). CDR3 sequence: CASTEGGRNYGYTF. The CDR3 bases are TGTGCCAGTACCGAGGGGGGGAGAAACTATGGCTACACCTTC. Full variable domain (outside the CDR3, taken from reference TRBV19 and TRBJ1-2): DGGITQSPKYLFRKEGQNVTLSCEQNLNHDAMYWYRQDPGQGLRLIYYSQIVNDFQKGDIAEGYSVSREKKESFPLTVTSAQKNPTAFYLCASTEGGRNYGYTFGSGTRLTVV.

This clonotype has a count of ten or more. The chain has TRBV28 and TRBJ1-1, with D possibly being TRBD1 (6 bases). This CDR3 has 17 amino acids. The V end was cut by 6 bases, the J end by 1 base, with 21 bases between. Germline CDR1 is MDHEN and CDR2 is SYDVKM. The CDR3 region has the DNA TGTGCCAGCAGACGGGGGGGCGAGGCCCCCCGGAACACTGAAGCTTTCTTT. It specifies CASRRGGEAPRNTEAFF.

In its sample, this clonotype was seen many times. V gene TRBV5-1 combines with J gene TRBJ2-5, with TRBD1 matching over 7 bases. Germline CDR1 reads SGHRS; CDR2 reads YFSETQ. V lost 0 bases, J lost 2 bases, and 4 bases stayed unmatched. CDR3 length equals 15 residues. The CDR3 DNA is TGCGCCAGCAGCTTGGGGGACAGACGACAAGAGACCCAGTACTTC. Translation: CASSLGDRRQETQYF.

This clonotype was recorded at least ten times. The genes are TRBV12-3 or TRBV12-4 and TRBJ1-2, with 9 positions matching TRBD1. The CDR3 contains 14 residues. Germline trimming cut 5 bases from V and 7 bases from J; bases unmatched to any gene: 8. DNA of the CDR3: TGTGCCAGCAGTCTTGCAGGACAGGGGCGTGGCTACACCTTC. Protein: CASSLAGQGRGYTF.

This clonotype was counted at least ten times. The rearrangement links TRBV6-4 to TRBJ2-1; possibly TRBD1 or TRBD2 for D (5 bases each). CDR1 and CDR2 (germline): MRHNA, SNTAGT. Trimming took off 5 bases at V and 2 bases at J, with 13 bases between the two ends. This CDR3 comprises 15 residues. The CDR3 nucleotides are TGTGCCAGCAGTAGAACCCGGGACCCCTACAATGAGCAGTTCTTC. Encoded protein: CASSRTRDPYNEQFF.

This clonotype was seen at least ten times. V gene TRBV6-1 combines with J gene TRBJ2-2; D might be TRBD2 (6 bases). This CDR3 has 16 residues. The V and J ends lost 1 base and 4 bases respectively, with 13 bases between them. The germline V gene has CDR1 MNHNS and CDR2 SASEGT. CDR3 region: CASSEVSFGGTGELFF. CDR3 coding DNA: TGTGCCAGCAGTGAAGTCAGTTTCGGGGGCACCGGGGAGCTGTTTTTT.

In its sample, this clonotype was seen a few times. The chain has TRBV5-1 and TRBJ2-7, with TRBD1 as a possible D gene (6 bases). The ends were cut back, 5 bases at V and 3 bases at J, with 15 bases in the middle. The germline V gene has CDR1 SGHRS and CDR2 YFSETQ. This CDR3 comprises 14 residues. The CDR3 spells CASSRDIVGYEQYF. In DNA, the CDR3 is TGCGCCAGCAGTCGGGACATTGTTGGCTACGAGCAGTACTTC.